The 8 T cell receptor beta chains listed next were all sequenced from one sample in a study of control samples from healthy donors and cancer patients. TCRdb keeps only in-frame clones here, not all; method: immunoSEQ multiplex PCR. The sample lists 150,000 or so clones, about 94% occurring once. The specimen was blood. The receptors were sampled from a man aged 50 or older in good health.

The V gene is TRBV2, the J gene TRBJ1-2; the match to TRBD1 covers 7 bases. CDR1 and CDR2 (germline): SNHLY, FYNNEI. The CDR3 totals 13 residues. Trimming at V came to 9 bases and at J to 4 bases, leaving 8 bases not matched to a gene. CDR3 loop: CASRQGIFYGYTF. CDR3 in DNA: TGTGCCAGTCGACAGGGTATTTTCTATGGCTACACCTTC.

The chain joins TRBV5-1 to TRBJ2-3; no reliable D call. The CDR3 is 14 residues long. Germline CDR1 and CDR2: SGHRS and YFSETQ. Trimming took off 5 bases at V and 0 bases at J, with 10 bases between the two ends. The CDR3 protein is CASRSDSSTDTQYF. As DNA, the CDR3 is TGCGCCAGCAGGAGCGACTCAAGCACAGATACGCAGTATTTT.

CDR3 DNA: TGTGCCAGCAGGCACGGGACAGGGAACACCGGGGAGCTGTTTTTT. Its translation is CASRHGTGNTGELFF. V is TRBV28 and J is TRBJ2-2; 8 nucleotides align to TRBD1. J gave up 1 base and V 6 bases, and 4 bases lay outside the gene matches. The CDR3 contains 15 residues. Per the germline V gene, CDR1 is MDHEN and CDR2 is SYDVKM.

The rearrangement uses TRBV30 and TRBJ2-5; D possibly corresponds to TRBD1 (6 bases). V lost 5 bases and J lost 5, with 27 bases in between. In germline, CDR1 is GTSNPN, CDR2 SVGIG (reference sequence). The length of the CDR3 is 17 residues. This CDR3 reads CAWGPFQWTVSGETQYF. The CDR3 coding sequence is TGTGCCTGGGGGCCCTTTCAGTGGACAGTATCGGGGGAGACCCAGTACTTC.

The chain uses TRBV6-6 and TRBJ2-7; D may be TRBD2 (5 bases). The V end lost 7 bases, the J end lost 4 bases, and 17 bases lay between the germline ends. This CDR3 has 14 residues. Germline lookup yields CDR1 MNHNY and CDR2 SVGAGI (reference sequence). DNA of the CDR3: TGTGCCAGCACCAAGGAGGCCCTCAGTTACGAGCAGTACTTC. This translates into CASTKEALSYEQYF.

V gene TRBV5-1 combines with J gene TRBJ2-3; 10 bases are a match to TRBD2. The CDR3 length is 15 residues. Germline V CDR1 and CDR2: SGHRS, YFSETQ. V gave up 4 bases and J gave up 5 bases; unmatched junction bases: 7. CDR3 sequence: CASSLEREGGDTQYF. The CDR3 DNA follows: TGCGCCAGCAGCCTAGAGCGGGAGGGTGGAGATACGCAGTATTTT.

The chain joins TRBV3-1 (or the pseudogene TRBV3-2) to TRBJ2-7, with D uncertain. The germline gives CDR1 LGHDT, CDR2 YNNKEL (reference sequence). Deletions cut 0 bases from V and 0 bases from J, with 6 bases between. The CDR3 runs to 14 residues. The CDR3 DNA reads as TGTGCCAGCAGCCAAGAAGGCTCCTCCTACGAGCAGTACTTC. Amino acids: CASSQEGSSYEQYF.

The V call is TRBV28, the J call TRBJ2-7; D is perhaps TRBD1 or TRBD2 (5 bases each). The V end lost 5 bases, the J end lost 2 bases, and 13 bases lay between the germline ends. CDR1 and CDR2 (germline): MDHEN, SYDVKM. The CDR3 loop spans 14 amino acids. CDR3 loop: CASSPGQAAYEQYF. CDR3 nucleotide sequence: TGTGCCAGCAGTCCGGGGCAGGCAGCCTACGAGCAGTACTTC.